Presented here are 31 T cell receptor beta chains from one specimen sequenced in a study of regulatory T cells in long-lasting Graves disease (dated by TCRdb to 2020 to 2022). Library method: multiplex PCR. For sequencing, an Illumina HiSeq 4000 was employed. iRepertoire HTBI primers and Arm-PCR amplification of CDR3 regions were used to construct TCR beta libraries. Using fastp at Q25 and MiXCR, TCRdb reprocessed the public reads and kept productive beta chains. All rows with the same CDR3 protein become a single entry with the most common DNA and genes. The sample table contains about 340,000 distinct CDR3 sequences; only one count was recorded for around 20% of them. Clones ranked in the top ten supply approximately 31% of the sample. The sample's time point label, in plain terms: persistent/refractory GD, antithyroid drugs over 5 years with positive TRAb. RNA was extracted from PBMCs in TRIzol for both TCR sequencing and RNA sequencing.

The specimen comprised peripheral blood mononuclear cells (PBMCs), sampled when the disease was refractory, from a patient treated with antithyroid drugs. The receptors originated from a female donor with Graves disease.

The sample holds a few counts of this clonotype. V is TRBV24-1 and J is TRBJ1-1, with TRBD1 as a possible D gene (6 bases). The CDR3 sequence is 14 residues long. Germline CDR1 KGHDR, CDR2 SFDVKD. Trimming removed 5 bases from V and 3 bases from J, with 12 bases in between. Here the CDR3 reads CATSGGGTDTEAFF. The DNA for the CDR3 is TGTGCCACCAGTGGAGGGGGAACGGACACTGAAGCTTTCTTT.

This sequence joins TRBV7-6 and TRBJ1-4; 9 bases are shared with TRBD1. This CDR3 has 15 residues. V was clipped by 4 bases and J by 7 bases; unmatched bases: 7. Per germline, CDR1 SGHVS and CDR2 FNYEAQ. The CDR3 loop is CASSSTRQGGEKLFF. In nucleotides, the CDR3 is TGTGCCAGCAGCTCGACCCGACAGGGGGGTGAAAAACTGTTTTTT.

The V call is TRBV7-9, the J call TRBJ2-2; possible D gene TRBD1, 5 bases. Germline assignment: CDR1 SEHNR and CDR2 FQNEAQ (reference sequence). The CDR3 has 16 residues. Trimming pared 1 base from V and 1 base from J, leaving 10 bases between. The CDR3 loop is CASSLEAGMNTGELFF. DNA for the CDR3: TGTGCCAGCAGCTTAGAAGCAGGGATGAACACCGGGGAGCTGTTTTTT.

This rearrangement joins TRBV5-1 to TRBJ2-7; D may be TRBD2 (5 bases). The CDR3 runs to 15 residues. Looked up from germline, CDR1 is SGHRS and CDR2 is YFSETQ. Trimming removed 0 bases from V and 1 base from J, with 11 bases in between. The CDR3 bases are TGCGCCAGCAGCTTGGTGCCGGGGAGTTCCTACGAGCAGTACTTC. Protein: CASSLVPGSSYEQYF.

This clonotype was observed once. This may be a read error: a much more frequent sequence differs by one nucleotide. This CDR3 fails to terminate in the conserved phenylalanine or tryptophan, so it likely reflects a read error. This chain links TRBV6-2 or TRBV6-3 with TRBJ2-5, with D maybe TRBD2 (6 bases). The CDR3 has 15 residues. Trimming pared 6 bases from V and 5 bases from J, leaving 19 bases between. Per germline, CDR1 MNHEY and CDR2 SVGEGT. In DNA form, the CDR3 reads TGTGCCAGCAGACATCGGGCCTCAGGAGGGGAGACCCAGTACTCC. This translates into CASRHRASGGETQYS.

The chain joins TRBV24-1 to TRBJ2-3; 11 bases fit TRBD2. CDR3 length equals 15 residues. Germline V gene data show CDR1 as KGHDR and CDR2 as SFDVKD. With 4 bases clipped from V and 6 bases from J, the junction kept 5 bases outside the gene matches. The CDR3 loop is CATSDPRTSGDTQYF. The CDR3 bases are TGTGCCACCAGTGACCCAAGGACTAGCGGGGATACGCAGTATTTT.

A word on this clonotype: A much larger clonotype is one base distant, so this may be a read error. The V and J genes are TRBV28 and TRBJ1-6; maybe TRBD1 (5 bases). V lost 5 bases and J 14 bases, leaving 13 bases between the germline ends. This CDR3 comprises 12 residues. Germline CDR1 MDHEN, CDR2 SYDVKM. CDR3 region: CASSIQEPTLHF. The CDR3, as DNA: TGTGCCAGCAGTATACAGGAACCCACCCTCCACTTT.

This clonotype was counted between two and nine times. The genes are TRBV7-3 and TRBJ2-1, with TRBD2 matching 7 bases. Trimming removed 3 bases from V and 9 bases from J; junction bases left unmatched: 8. CDR1 and CDR2 from the germline V gene are SGHTA and FQGTGA. The CDR3 is 14 amino acids. The CDR3 nucleotides read TGTGCCAGCAGCTTGGGCGGGAGCAGATTTGAGCAGTTCTTC. This codes for CASSLGGSRFEQFF.

The sample holds a few counts of this clonotype. The chain is built from TRBV3-1 and TRBJ1-5; D unclear. V gave up 4 bases and J gave up 10 bases, with 17 bases separating them. Germline V CDR1 and CDR2: LGHDT, YNNKEL (reference sequence). There are 14 residues in the CDR3. Here the CDR3 reads CASSRTDTISPQHF. In DNA, the CDR3 is TGTGCCAGCAGCCGCACAGATACAATCAGCCCCCAGCATTTT. Based on the CDR3 plus reference TRBV3-1 and TRBJ1-5, the full variable domain is DTAVSQTPKYLVTQMGNDKSIKCEQNLGHDTMYWYKQDSKKFLKIMFSYNNKELIINETVPNRFSPKSPDKAHLNLHINSLELGDSAVYFCASSRTDTISPQHFGDGTRLSIL.

This clonotype was found many times. V and J are TRBV18 and TRBJ2-2; D is unclear. Trimming stripped 9 bases from V and 4 bases from J, with 12 bases between. The CDR3 is 13 amino acids. Germline values: CDR1 KGHSH, CDR2 LQKENI. The CDR3, as DNA: TGTGCCAGGACGTCGCAATCCACCGGGGAGCTGTTTTTT. This translates into CARTSQSTGELFF.

As concerns this clonotype: Since a much larger clone is just one base distant, this may be a read error. V usage is TRBV9 and J usage is TRBJ1-4; possible D gene TRBD1, 5 bases. Germline V gene sequence: CDR1 SGDLS, CDR2 YYNGEE. The CDR3 has 17 amino acids. CDR3 nucleotides: TGTGCCAGCAGCGCCAACAGGTTACCTTACTCTAATGAAAAACTGGTTTTT. This sequence encodes CASSANRLPYSNEKLVF.

With regard to this clonotype: This may come from a read error, since a much larger clone is one base off. This chain connects TRBV20-1 to TRBJ2-5; a weak D match, TRBD2 (6 bases). Germline V CDR1 and CDR2: DFQATT, SNEGSKA (reference sequence). This CDR3 contains 13 residues. V was trimmed by 6 bases and J by 7 bases, leaving 18 bases between them. CDR3 in amino acids: CSARDPLGGTQYF. CDR3 coding DNA: TGCAGTGCGAGGGATCCACTGGGGGGGACCCAGTACTTC.

This clonotype was picked up a small number of times. The rearrangement joins TRBV5-1 to TRBJ2-5; 8 bases match TRBD2. This CDR3 has 14 amino acids. Germline trimming cut 4 bases from V and 4 bases from J; bases unmatched to any gene: 6. The V gene's germline CDR1 is SGHRS and CDR2 YFSETQ. CDR3 protein: CASSASAGGETQYF. The CDR3 coding sequence is TGCGCCAGCAGCGCCTCCGCGGGAGGAGAGACCCAGTACTTC.

The chain uses TRBV20-1 and TRBJ2-5, with D perhaps matching TRBD1 or TRBD2 (6 bases each). Germline loops: CDR1 DFQATT, CDR2 SNEGSKA (reference sequence). The CDR3 runs 15 residues. V was cut by 6 bases and J by 6 bases, with 23 bases left in between. The CDR3 loop is CSASPSGGTRKTQYF. Written as DNA, the CDR3 is TGCAGTGCCAGTCCCAGCGGAGGGACACGGAAGACCCAGTACTTC.

This clonotype was counted between two and nine times. The rearrangement uses TRBV18 and TRBJ1-3; D gene uncertain. Trimming removed 1 base from V and 4 bases from J, with 8 bases in between. Germline CDR1 KGHSH, CDR2 LQKENI. This CDR3 comprises 14 residues. The CDR3 bases are TGTGCCAGCTCACCACGAACCAACGGAAACACCATATATTTT. Translating gives CASSPRTNGNTIYF.

This clonotype was counted ten times or more. This chain links TRBV6-5 with TRBJ1-4, with 7 bases matching TRBD1. Germline trimming cut 2 bases from V and 6 bases from J; bases unmatched to any gene: 3. The CDR3 length is 14 residues. Germline CDR1 MNHEY, CDR2 SVGAGI. CDR3 sequence: CASSYRGRDEKLFF. The CDR3 nucleotides are TGTGCCAGCAGTTACAGGGGGCGGGATGAAAAACTGTTTTTT.

The chain is built from TRBV19 and TRBJ2-2, with D possibly being TRBD1 or TRBD2 (6 bases each). Germline V gives CDR1 LNHDA, CDR2 SQIVND (reference sequence). CDR3 length: 14 residues. V lost 7 bases, J lost 6 bases, and 15 bases lay in between. The DNA of the CDR3 is TGTGCCAGTAATACGGGGGCCGCGGCCGGGGAGCTGTTTTTT. This encodes CASNTGAAAGELFF. The complete variable domain, with remaining parts taken from reference TRBV19 and TRBJ2-2, reads DGGITQSPKYLFRKEGQNVTLSCEQNLNHDAMYWYRQDPGQGLRLIYYSQIVNDFQKGDIAEGYSVSREKKESFPLTVTSAQKNPTAFYLCASNTGAAAGELFFGEGSRLTVL.

The table lists this clonotype with a few counts. The chain joins TRBV3-1 to TRBJ2-5; 8 bases line up with TRBD2. V lost 0 bases to trimming and J lost 5 bases; unmatched junction nucleotides: 11. CDR1 is LGHDT and CDR2 is YNNKEL in the germline V gene (reference sequence). The CDR3 sequence is 17 residues long. In DNA form, the CDR3 reads TGTGCCAGCAGCCAAGACGGGGGGGACGGGAGACTGGAGACCCAGTACTTC. This codes for CASSQDGGDGRLETQYF.

This clonotype was detected only once. The chain carries TRBV7-9 and TRBJ2-3, with D possibly TRBD1 on 5 matching bases. The V end was cut by 2 bases, the J end by 3 bases, with 9 bases between. The CDR3 totals 14 residues. The V gene's germline CDR1 is SEHNR and CDR2 FQNEAQ (reference sequence). Here the CDR3 DNA reads TGTGCCAGCAGCTTATCAAGGGGAACAGATACGCAGTATTTT. This sequence encodes CASSLSRGTDTQYF.

This clonotype has ten or more counts. This chain uses TRBV27 with TRBJ1-2; TRBD1 might be the D (6 bases). The CDR3 length is 14 residues. Germline V lookup: CDR1 MNHEY, CDR2 SMNVEV (reference sequence). V lost 1 base and J 5 bases, leaving 11 bases between the germline ends. The CDR3 DNA follows: TGTGCCAGCAGTTTATATGGGGGGCGTTATGGCTACACCTTC. Amino acids: CASSLYGGRYGYTF.

The rearrangement joins TRBV6-1 to TRBJ2-2, with D unclear. V lost 7 bases to trimming and J lost 6 bases, with 9 bases between them. Germline V gene sequence: CDR1 MNHNS, CDR2 SASEGT. The CDR3 contains 12 residues. The CDR3 nucleotides are TGTGCCAGCACCCATCTCTCCGGGGAGCTGTTTTTT. Translation gives CASTHLSGELFF.

The chain is built from TRBV20-1 and TRBJ1-2; 8 bases are shared with TRBD1. Germline lookup yields CDR1 DFQATT and CDR2 SNEGSKA (reference sequence). The CDR3 contains 16 residues. CDR3 DNA: TGCAGCCCAGGGGTGGAAGTGACAAACGACAGGGGCGGCTACACCTTC. It codes for CSPGVEVTNDRGGYTF.

In this sample, this clonotype turned up many times. V gene TRBV19 combines with J gene TRBJ1-5; no definite D call. Germline loops: CDR1 LNHDA, CDR2 SQIVND (reference sequence). V lost 5 bases, J lost 2 bases, and 10 bases lay in between. The CDR3 totals 14 residues. The CDR3 coding sequence is TGTGCCAGTAGTCCCGAGACCCGCAATCAGCCCCAGCATTTT. Its translation: CASSPETRNQPQHF.

This chain connects TRBV5-1 to TRBJ2-7; 12 bases map to TRBD1. The germline gives CDR1 SGHRS, CDR2 YFSETQ. The CDR3 is made up of 16 amino acids. The ends lost 0 bases at V and 5 bases at J; junction bases unmatched: 6. This chain's CDR3 is CASSLAAGTGGHEQYF. In DNA, the CDR3 is TGCGCCAGCAGCTTGGCCGCCGGGACAGGGGGCCACGAGCAGTACTTC. The full variable domain, with the rest looked up from reference TRBV5-1 and TRBJ2-7, is KAGVTQTPRYLIKTRGQQVTLSCSPISGHRSVSWYQQTPGQGLQFLFEYFSETQRNKGNFPGRFSGRQFSNSRSEMNVSTLELGDSALYLCASSLAAGTGGHEQYFGPGTRLTVT.

This clonotype has a handful of counts. The J gene is TRBJ2-7, the V gene TRBV29-1; no reliable D call. V lost 4 bases and J lost 0, with 13 bases in between. Germline CDR1 is SQVTM and CDR2 is ANQGSEA. The CDR3 spans 14 residues. The CDR3 bases are TGCAGCGTTGTTGGGCAGGAGTTCTCCTACGAGCAGTACTTC. Translating gives CSVVGQEFSYEQYF.

The V call is TRBV18, the J call TRBJ1-2; D gene ambiguous. CDR1 and CDR2 (germline): KGHSH, LQKENI. Deletions cut 6 bases from V and 6 bases from J, with 11 bases between. The CDR3 is 12 amino acids. CDR3 in amino acids: CASSPGGHGYTF. DNA of the CDR3: TGTGCCAGCTCGCCAGGCGGCCATGGCTACACCTTC.

For the CDR3, the DNA is TGTGCCAGCAGTGAAGTGGGGCGAGTCATCGGAAACACCATATATTTT. Its protein product is CASSEVGRVIGNTIYF. This chain connects TRBV6-1 to TRBJ1-3, with D possibly being TRBD1 (5 bases). The CDR3 loop spans 16 amino acids. Trimming stripped 1 base from V and 4 bases from J, with 14 bases between. Germline assignment: CDR1 MNHNS and CDR2 SASEGT.

This chain joins TRBV2 and TRBJ2-1; 10 bases align to TRBD1. Looked up from germline, CDR1 is SNHLY and CDR2 is FYNNEI. The CDR3 covers 14 residues. V shed 6 bases, J shed 10 bases, and the junction held 9 bases outside the gene matches. In DNA, the CDR3 is TGTGCCAGCAGCAGGACAGGGGGTTTGAGAGAGCAGTTCTTC. Translated, it gives CASSRTGGLREQFF.

As for this clonotype: Since a much larger clone is just one base distant, this may be a read error. The chain couples TRBV13 to TRBJ1-2; tentatively, D is TRBD1 (6 bases). Germline V lookup: CDR1 PRHDT, CDR2 FYEKMQ (reference sequence). Trimming took 4 bases from V and 2 from J, leaving 17 bases between them. This CDR3 is built from 16 residues. The CDR3: CASSSSGGRDNYGYTF. The CDR3 DNA reads as TGTGCCAGCAGCTCAAGTGGGGGGCGGGACAACTATGGCTACACCTTC.

The rearrangement joins TRBV5-1 to TRBJ1-1; D call uncertain. From germline, CDR1 is SGHRS and CDR2 YFSETQ. CDR3 length equals 14 residues. V lost 4 bases, J lost 1 base, and 11 bases lay in between. The CDR3 sequence: CASSRLEPNTEAFF. For the CDR3, the DNA is TGCGCCAGCAGCCGGCTGGAACCGAACACTGAAGCTTTCTTT.

This clonotype was recorded at least ten times. The DNA for the CDR3 is TGCAGTGCTAGACAGAGGGGGCGCCTGAGGGAGACCCAGTACTTC. Protein sequence: CSARQRGRLRETQYF. This chain joins TRBV20-1 and TRBJ2-5; TRBD1 aligns across 7 bases. V was pared by 2 bases and J by 5 bases, with 11 bases of the junction left unmatched. The CDR3 extends over 15 amino acids. Germline CDR1 and CDR2: DFQATT and SNEGSKA (reference sequence).